The source of this T cell receptor (beta chain) is a study of blood T cell repertoires in COVID-19. This CDR3 is 17 amino acids long. Measured with immunoSEQ multiplex PCR; TCRdb has only the in-frame clones, and not every one. The data hold under 150,000 clones, with about 87% observed a single time. Material for sequencing was PBMCs or T cells enriched from blood (not recorded which). The chain carries TRBV21-1 and TRBJ1-3. TRBV21-1 is a known pseudogene. This sequence originates from a man between 50 and 59 years old in a cohort exposed to, infected with or recovered from COVID-19 (not recorded which). Here the CDR3 reads CASSKWSLILSGNTIYF. The CDR3 DNA follows: TGTGCCAGCAGCAAATGGTCTCTAATTCTCTCTGGAAACACCATATATTTT.